This TCR beta chain was sequenced during a study of cytomegalovirus exposure and HLA in healthy donors. Study-level results: Among immune exposure information, only CMV serostatus was available.

A note on this clone: Its antigen remains unidentified.

PCR primers comprised 60 Vbeta and 13 Jbeta primers. Repertoires were generated with immunoSEQ multiplex PCR, while TCRdb's copy carries only in-frame clones and drops some. The sample comprises about 140,000 clones, about 75% of which are singletons, and about 3.5% rests with the top ten. The TCR was taken from a man aged 40-49 years in good health and CMV-seronegative. Sequenced: PBMCs.

The CDR3 DNA reads TGTGCCAGCAGCTCGGGGGATCGACAGCCCCAGCATTTT. This codes for CASSSGDRQPQHF. V is TRBV11-2 and J is TRBJ1-5, with D tentatively TRBD1 (5 bases). The CDR3 has 13 residues. Trimming took 4 bases from V and 7 from J, leaving 11 bases between them. Germline CDR1 reads SGHAT; CDR2 reads FQNNGV.